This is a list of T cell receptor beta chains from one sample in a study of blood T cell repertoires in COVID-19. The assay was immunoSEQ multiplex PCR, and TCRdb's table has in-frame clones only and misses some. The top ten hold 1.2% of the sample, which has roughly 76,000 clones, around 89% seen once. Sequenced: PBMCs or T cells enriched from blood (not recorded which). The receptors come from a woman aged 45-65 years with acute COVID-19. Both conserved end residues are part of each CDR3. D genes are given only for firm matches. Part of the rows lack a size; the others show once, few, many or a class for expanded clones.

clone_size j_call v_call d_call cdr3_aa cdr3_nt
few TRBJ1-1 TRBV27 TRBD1 CASSQRTGRNTEAFF TGTGCCAGCAGTCAAAGGACAGGTCGGAACACTGAAGCTTTCTTT
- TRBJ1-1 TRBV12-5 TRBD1 CASGLPRQGAITEAFF TGTGCTAGTGGTTTGCCTCGACAGGGGGCGATCACTGAAGCTTTCTTT
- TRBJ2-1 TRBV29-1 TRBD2 CSVVSVTSVDEQFF TGCAGCGTTGTCAGCGTCACTAGCGTTGATGAGCAGTTCTTC
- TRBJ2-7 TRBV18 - CASSPETGTYEQYF TGTGCCAGCTCACCGGAGACAGGGACTTACGAGCAGTACTTC
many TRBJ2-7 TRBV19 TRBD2 CASSTGLAGGTYEQYF TGTGCCAGTAGTACGGGACTAGCGGGAGGTACGTACGAGCAGTACTTC
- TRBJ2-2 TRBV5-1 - CASNPKWEVDTGELFF TGCGCCAGCAACCCTAAGTGGGAGGTAGACACCGGGGAGCTGTTTTTT
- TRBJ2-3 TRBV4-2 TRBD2 CASSQSLTSGTPSTDTQYF TGTGCCAGCAGCCAATCCCTAACTAGCGGGACACCTAGCACAGATACGCAGTATTTT
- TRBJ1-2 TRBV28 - CASSLSGGGGYTF TGTGCCAGCAGTTTATCTGGGGGAGGCGGCTACACCTTC
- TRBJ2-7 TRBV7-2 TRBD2 CASSLWGTSGREQYF TGTGCCAGCAGCTTATGGGGGACTAGCGGTAGGGAGCAGTACTTC
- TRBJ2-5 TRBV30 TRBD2 CAWSPQSGRAETQYF TGTGCCTGGAGCCCCCAGAGCGGGAGGGCAGAGACCCAGTACTTC
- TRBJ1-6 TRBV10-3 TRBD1 CAISPTGEDNSPLHF TGTGCCATCTCACCGACAGGGGAGGATAATTCACCCCTCCACTTT
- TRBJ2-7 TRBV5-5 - CASSFLGSGVSEQYF TGTGCCAGCAGCTTCCTCGGTTCGGGAGTCAGTGAGCAGTACTTC
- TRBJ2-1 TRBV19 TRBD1 CASSIDTGTGGRNYNEQFF TGTGCCAGTAGTATAGATACCGGGACAGGGGGCAGGAATTACAATGAGCAGTTCTTC
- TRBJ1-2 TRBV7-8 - CASSLARVPNYGYTF TGTGCCAGCAGCTTAGCGAGGGTCCCCAACTATGGCTACACCTTC
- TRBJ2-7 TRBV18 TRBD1 CASSTRTGGEDEQYF TGTGCCAGCTCAACCCGGACAGGGGGCGAGGACGAGCAGTACTTC
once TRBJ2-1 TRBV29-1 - CSGTRGSNEQFF TGCAGCGGGACAAGGGGATCCAATGAGCAGTTCTTC
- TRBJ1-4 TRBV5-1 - CASSLGQLGSNEKLFF TGCGCCAGCAGCTTAGGACAGCTTGGATCTAATGAAAAACTGTTTTTT
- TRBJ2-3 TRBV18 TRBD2 CASSPPREGRSTDTQYF TGTGCCAGCTCACCACCCCGGGAGGGCCGGAGCACAGATACGCAGTATTTT
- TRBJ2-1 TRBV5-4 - CASSSIRTDNEQFF TGTGCCAGCAGCTCCATAAGGACAGACAATGAGCAGTTCTTC
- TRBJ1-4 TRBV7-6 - CASLPLGGLGEKLFF TGTGCCAGCCTCCCATTGGGGGGGTTAGGTGAAAAACTGTTTTTT
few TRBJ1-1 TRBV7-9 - CASSSGNLNEAFF TGTGCCAGCAGCTCCGGGAATCTTAATGAAGCTTTCTTT
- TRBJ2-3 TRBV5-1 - CASSLDPSTDTQYF TGCGCCAGCAGCTTGGACCCTAGTACAGATACGCAGTATTTT
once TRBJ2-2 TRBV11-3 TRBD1 CASSLVGQGNTGELFF TGTGCCAGCAGCTTAGTGGGACAGGGGAACACCGGGGAGCTGTTTTTT
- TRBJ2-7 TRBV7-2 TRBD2 CASSFRTSGIGTYEQYF TGTGCCAGCAGCTTCAGGACTAGCGGGATTGGTACCTACGAGCAGTACTTC
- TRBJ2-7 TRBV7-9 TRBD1 CASSLARTGASYEQYF TGTGCCAGCAGCTTAGCTAGGACAGGGGCCTCCTACGAGCAGTACTTC
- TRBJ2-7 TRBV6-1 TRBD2 CASSELSGKSYEQYF TGTGCCAGCAGTGAACTCAGCGGGAAATCGTACGAGCAGTACTTC
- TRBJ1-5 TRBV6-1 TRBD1 CASSEYRGGGQPQHF TGTGCCAGCAGTGAGTACAGGGGAGGCGGTCAGCCCCAGCATTTT
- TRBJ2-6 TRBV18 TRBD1 CASSPGLGQLRSGANVLTF TGTGCCAGCTCACCAGGATTGGGACAGCTAAGGTCTGGGGCCAACGTCCTGACTTTC
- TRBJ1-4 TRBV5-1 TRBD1 CASSSTQGGNEKLFF TGCGCCAGCAGCTCCACACAGGGGGGTAATGAAAAACTGTTTTTT
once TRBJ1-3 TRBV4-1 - CASSQDWTANSGNTIYF TGCGCCAGCAGCCAAGATTGGACAGCCAACTCTGGAAACACCATATATTTT
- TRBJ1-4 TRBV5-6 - CASSSGQYNEKLFF TGTGCCAGCAGTAGCGGGCAGTATAATGAAAAACTGTTTTTT